The 2 T cell receptor beta chains reported below all come from one sample, sequenced in a study of T cell responses to AZD1222 COVID-19 vaccine. The table came from immunoSEQ multiplex PCR; TCRdb's copy has only in-frame clones and leaves some out. The sample holds some 130,000 clones, approximately 91% seen once. The input for sequencing was peripheral blood, taken 28 days after the second AZD1222 dose. These receptors all stem from an adult who received the AZD1222 COVID-19 vaccine.

This chain joins TRBV3-1 (or the pseudogene TRBV3-2) and TRBJ2-5, with D possibly TRBD1 on 5 matching bases. Trimming shortened V by 6 bases and J by 2 bases, and 10 bases separated the two germline ends. CDR3 size: 13 residues. Germline CDR1 and CDR2: LGHDT and YNNKEL (reference sequence). CDR3 in amino acids: CASRTTEQETQYF. Here the CDR3 DNA reads TGTGCCAGCAGGACGACAGAGCAAGAGACCCAGTACTTC.

The count of this clone is one. The chain recombines TRBV6-6 with TRBJ2-7; D unclear. Between the trimmed V and J ends, which lost 7 bases and 0 bases, there was a span of 13 bases. The germline gives CDR1 MNHNY, CDR2 SVGAGI (reference sequence). The CDR3 contains 14 residues. CDR3 in amino acids: CASKGRQSSYEQYF. For the CDR3, the DNA is TGTGCCAGCAAAGGACGCCAAAGCTCCTACGAGCAGTACTTC.